Sequencing of this T cell receptor beta chain was carried out in a study of cytomegalovirus exposure and HLA in healthy donors. Overall study results and limits: Rarity characterized most TCR sequences, yet some public TCRs appeared in many donors. Reports showed the classifier diagnosing cytomegalovirus status with high specificity and sensitivity. One later analysis, an examination of the 100 to 150 validation repertoires, found that first-cohort TCR clusters tended to co-occur in them.

Remarks on this clone: What it binds is not known.

TCRdb keeps only in-frame clones here, not all; method: immunoSEQ multiplex PCR. The sample yields approximately 50,000 clones, 88% seen once. The donors formed part of the roughly 120-subject validation cohort, distinct from the 666-subject first cohort. The ends were cut back, 0 bases at V and 6 bases at J, with 6 bases in the middle. The CDR3 contains 13 residues. Germline CDR1 and CDR2: SGDLS and YYNGEE. The sequenced sample was PBMCs. This chain links TRBV9 with TRBJ2-2, with D possibly being TRBD2 (6 bases). This clonotype originated in a woman aged 25 to 39 in good health and CMV-seronegative. The chain's CDR3 is CASSVGGAGELFF. The CDR3 DNA sequence: TGTGCCAGCAGCGTAGGGGGGGCCGGGGAGCTGTTTTTT.